This T cell receptor beta chain emerged from a study of T cell responses to AZD1222 COVID-19 vaccine (dated by TCRdb to the early 2020s). Study-level background: TCR sequencing covered 233 trial participants: roughly 200 given two doses of AZD1222 and 26 given two doses of MenACWY control vaccine. Trial participants were enrolled into age subgroups of 18-55, 56-69 and 70-plus years, which contained approximately 150, 28 and 58 TCR-sequenced participants, respectively.

Trimming leaves V shorter by 3 bases and J shorter by 2 bases, with the junction holding 0 bases beyond the gene matches. Taken from the germline V gene, the CDR1 and CDR2 loops are MGHRA and YSYEKL. The CDR3 starts with the cysteine, ends with the phenylalanine, and has 13 residues. Of all the DNA, just the CDR3 is kept, 39 bases in frame from base 1. According to the study, the label for this sample's time point signals: about 28 days (+/-7) after the second vaccine dose. AZD1222 recipients given second doses at about 4 weeks or at about 12 weeks were pooled, since spike-specific TCR depth and breadth were not found to differ between the two schedules. Vaccinee samples came from UK trials COV001 and COV002, including a single-blind randomized controlled phase 2/3 trial of AZD1222 (ChAdOx1 nCoV-19) in healthy adults. For TCRbeta chain sequencing, PBMC samples from trial participants were taken at day 0 and at day 28 after the second dose.

The CDR3 regions of human TCRbeta chains were analyzed by immunosequencing. Concerning the study's data processing: Repertoire TCRs were checked for matches against a reference library of SARS-CoV-2-specific TCRs that had been generated using the MIRA antigen-specificity platform. Breadth meant the fraction of unique TCRs that were SARS-CoV-2-associated, whereas depth meant the fraction of total T cells that were SARS-CoV-2-associated. Using the MIRA data, every spike-specific TCR was mapped to the spike region that the TCR reacted to and assigned to either a CD4 or a CD8 class. Log10-transformed breadth and depth values were compared by one-way ANOVA with Sidak's multiple comparisons tests. The clones in this table, taken by TCRdb from immuneACCESS, are in-frame only. Not every clone is retained; where verified, under half of the shortfall comes from an unresolved V gene, and the cause of the rest is unknown. V, J and clone size are those of that table, while D and trimming were read from the DNA. The sample table records about 140,000 clones; approximately 91% of these occur just once. More than 1.5% of the sample belongs to the ten largest clones.

Concerning this clone: Its antigen is not yet known. The record has no base qualities; no much larger clone is one base away.

Summary of the overall study and its limitations: Epitopes outside the regions mutated in the B.1.351 and B.1.1.7 variants were reportedly recognized by nearly half of the unique spike-specific TCRs. The whole spike protein was spanned by vaccine-associated CD4 TCRs, and dominant responses were seen in regions 160-218 and 743-854. The 56-69-year group was small, and its depth increase did not reach significance, likely because of low power. Conclusions about previously exposed vaccinees are limited because only six or seven AZD1222 recipients were SARS-CoV-2 seropositive at baseline. Most participants were white British and females outnumbered males, and the authors suggested that clonal diversity may have been underestimated. Because no samples from the day 14 peak response were available, repertoires could be characterized only after the peak T cell response. A significant rise in spike-specific TCR breadth and depth was observed after two AZD1222 doses relative to day 0 and relative to MenACWY recipients.

Material: peripheral blood, obtained 28 days after the second AZD1222 dose. The chain was built from TRBV4-1 and TRBJ2-5; a stretch of 7 junction bases matches TRBD2. The sequence was obtained from an adult who received the AZD1222 COVID-19 vaccine. The CDR3 sequence is CASSQGLQETQYF. The DNA is TGCGCCAGCAGCCAGGGACTACAAGAGACCCAGTACTTC.